This T cell receptor beta chain was identified during a study of chronic HIV infection and antiretroviral therapy. Germline V CDR1 and CDR2: SGDLS, YYNGEE. This CDR3 has 15 amino acids. J gave up 2 bases and V 4 bases, and 5 bases lay outside the gene matches. The sample holds a few counts of this clonotype. TCRdb re-derived calls from the 5' RACE reads in MiXCR, one entry per CDR3 protein. The table lists 40,000 or so distinct CDR3 sequences, 8% to 10% of them singletons. The sequence derives from an adult who had HIV and had not received antiretroviral therapy, or was an uninfected healthy control (not recorded which). The chain carries TRBV9 and TRBJ2-7; 11 bases fit TRBD1. The source material was peripheral blood. The CDR3 DNA reads TGTGCCAGCAGCCCTGGACAGGGGGCGGCCTACGAGCAGTACTTC. Its protein product is CASSPGQGAAYEQYF.